This is a list of T cell receptor beta chains from one sample in a study of radiotherapy plus CTLA-4 blockade in lung cancer. Sequencing was performed with immunoSEQ multiplex PCR; in TCRdb, only in-frame clones are kept and a portion is missing. The sample contains 80,000 or so clones, approximately 80% of which appear only once. This sample comprised peripheral blood, obtained from a patient treated with radiotherapy plus ipilimumab. These receptors were collected from a human donor with non-small cell lung cancer who had stable disease on radiotherapy plus ipilimumab. The CDR3 runs from the conserved cysteine through the conserved F or W. Fields, in order: clone size, V gene, J gene, D gene, CDR3 DNA, CDR3 protein. The D gene is left open where the match is weak. Size is stated for part of the rows, as once, few or many counts, or as a class when the clone is expanded.

clone size: -; V gene: TRBV5-4; J gene: TRBJ2-2; D gene: TRBD2; CDR3 DNA: TGTGCCAGCAGAAGATCTAGCGGGGGCACCGGGGAGCTGTTTTTT; CDR3 protein: CASRRSSGGTGELFF
clone size: -; V gene: TRBV7-2; J gene: TRBJ2-3; D gene: -; CDR3 DNA: TGTGCCAGCAGCTTCCCCGAGGCTAGCTCAGATACGCAGTATTTT; CDR3 protein: CASSFPEASSDTQYF
clone size: -; V gene: TRBV28; J gene: TRBJ1-6; D gene: -; CDR3 DNA: TGTGCCAGCAGTTCACCGGGACCTGTAGGGTCACCCCTCCACTTT; CDR3 protein: CASSSPGPVGSPLHF
clone size: -; V gene: TRBV9; J gene: TRBJ2-5; D gene: -; CDR3 DNA: TGTGCCAGCAGCCCCGGGCCTTGGGAGACCCAGTACTTC; CDR3 protein: CASSPGPWETQYF
clone size: -; V gene: TRBV10-3; J gene: TRBJ2-5; D gene: -; CDR3 DNA: TGTGCCATCAGTGGAGAGCGCGGAGAGACCCAGTACTTC; CDR3 protein: CAISGERGETQYF
clone size: -; V gene: TRBV18; J gene: TRBJ2-7; D gene: TRBD1; CDR3 DNA: TGTGCCAGCTCACGAGGACAGGGTACCTCCGCCTACGAGCAGTACTTC; CDR3 protein: CASSRGQGTSAYEQYF
clone size: -; V gene: TRBV2; J gene: TRBJ1-1; D gene: -; CDR3 DNA: TGTGCCATCACGGGGGTTTCTGAAGCTTTCTTT; CDR3 protein: CAITGVSEAFF
clone size: -; V gene: TRBV21-1; J gene: TRBJ1-3; D gene: -; CDR3 DNA: TGTGCCAGCAGCCCCGGGACAGGGGGCTCTGGAAACACCATATATTTT; CDR3 protein: CASSPGTGGSGNTIYF
clone size: -; V gene: TRBV9; J gene: TRBJ2-7; D gene: -; CDR3 DNA: TGTGCCAGCAGCGTAGAACCGGCAGACCAGGAGCAGTACTTC; CDR3 protein: CASSVEPADQEQYF
clone size: few; V gene: TRBV27; J gene: TRBJ2-1; D gene: TRBD1; CDR3 DNA: TGTGCCAGCAGAGGGGGCAGCTTCAATGAGCAGTTCTTC; CDR3 protein: CASRGGSFNEQFF
clone size: -; V gene: TRBV5-1; J gene: TRBJ2-3; D gene: TRBD1; CDR3 DNA: TGCGCCAGCAGGGGACAGGCGATTAGCACAGATACGCAGTATTTT; CDR3 protein: CASRGQAISTDTQYF
clone size: -; V gene: TRBV11-2; J gene: TRBJ1-3; D gene: -; CDR3 DNA: TGTGCCAGCAGCTTAGGCTGGTCTGGAAACACCATATATTTT; CDR3 protein: CASSLGWSGNTIYF
clone size: -; V gene: TRBV5-1; J gene: TRBJ2-3; D gene: -; CDR3 DNA: TGCGCCAGCAGCTTGGCAGCGGCAAGCACAGATACGCAGTATTTT; CDR3 protein: CASSLAAASTDTQYF
clone size: -; V gene: TRBV9; J gene: TRBJ2-1; D gene: TRBD2; CDR3 DNA: TGTGCCAGCAGCCCGCGACTAGCGGGGGGGAATGAGCAGTTCTTC; CDR3 protein: CASSPRLAGGNEQFF
clone size: -; V gene: TRBV15; J gene: TRBJ2-7; D gene: -; CDR3 DNA: TGTGCCACCAGCGCGTCCCAGGTCCTGATCTCCTACGAGCAGTACTTC; CDR3 protein: CATSASQVLISYEQYF
clone size: -; V gene: TRBV7-9; J gene: TRBJ2-7; D gene: -; CDR3 DNA: TGTGCCAGCAGCTTACCAACTAGAGGGGATTCCTACGAGCAGTACTTC; CDR3 protein: CASSLPTRGDSYEQYF
clone size: once; V gene: TRBV6-5; J gene: TRBJ1-2; D gene: -; CDR3 DNA: TGTGCCAGCAGCACCGGGACCTTCTATGGCTACACCTTC; CDR3 protein: CASSTGTFYGYTF
clone size: -; V gene: TRBV6-4; J gene: TRBJ2-5; D gene: -; CDR3 DNA: TGTGCCAGCAGTCGTCGGGTGGAGACCCAGTACTTC; CDR3 protein: CASSRRVETQYF
clone size: -; V gene: TRBV7-8; J gene: TRBJ2-1; D gene: -; CDR3 DNA: TGTGCCAGCAGCATTTTAGCGATCAGCTCCTACAATGAGCAGTTCTTC; CDR3 protein: CASSILAISSYNEQFF
clone size: -; V gene: TRBV10-2; J gene: TRBJ1-1; D gene: -; CDR3 DNA: TGCGCCAGCAGTGAGTCCGTGGGAAACACTGAAGCTTTCTTT; CDR3 protein: CASSESVGNTEAFF
clone size: -; V gene: TRBV7-6; J gene: TRBJ2-1; D gene: -; CDR3 DNA: TGTGCCAGCAGCTCCTACACAGGGTCCCTCCTCAATGAGCAGTTCTTC; CDR3 protein: CASSSYTGSLLNEQFF
clone size: -; V gene: TRBV14; J gene: TRBJ2-3; D gene: -; CDR3 DNA: TGTGCCAGCAGCCAAGTCGGATCACCTTTTAGCACAGATACGCAGTATTTT; CDR3 protein: CASSQVGSPFSTDTQYF
clone size: -; V gene: TRBV27; J gene: TRBJ2-7; D gene: TRBD2; CDR3 DNA: TGTGCCAGCAAATTTGCTAGCGGGAGAGCCTATTCGTTTGGCGAGCAGTACTTC; CDR3 protein: CASKFASGRAYSFGEQYF
clone size: -; V gene: TRBV27; J gene: TRBJ2-7; D gene: -; CDR3 DNA: TGTGCCAGCACCCTCTCCTACGAGCAGTACTTC; CDR3 protein: CASTLSYEQYF
clone size: -; V gene: TRBV4-2; J gene: TRBJ1-4; D gene: -; CDR3 DNA: TGTGCCAGCAGCCAAGAAAGGTCCGGAGGGGAAAAACTGTTTTTT; CDR3 protein: CASSQERSGGEKLFF
clone size: -; V gene: TRBV4-2; J gene: TRBJ2-3; D gene: TRBD2; CDR3 DNA: TGTGCCAGCAGCCAAGATGGCACTAGCGGGGGGTCAAAAGATACGCAGTATTTT; CDR3 protein: CASSQDGTSGGSKDTQYF
clone size: -; V gene: TRBV27; J gene: TRBJ2-2; D gene: -; CDR3 DNA: TGTGCCAGCAGTTTAAGGGCCGGGGAGCTGTTTTTT; CDR3 protein: CASSLRAGELFF
clone size: -; V gene: TRBV14; J gene: TRBJ2-1; D gene: TRBD2; CDR3 DNA: TGTGCCAGCAGCCTTTCCGGGGCGGGAGGTCGGGAGCAGTTCTTC; CDR3 protein: CASSLSGAGGREQFF
clone size: -; V gene: TRBV11-2; J gene: TRBJ1-3; D gene: -; CDR3 DNA: TGTGCCAGCTCATGGGGGTTTCGGGTCTCTGGAAACACCATATATTTT; CDR3 protein: CASSWGFRVSGNTIYF